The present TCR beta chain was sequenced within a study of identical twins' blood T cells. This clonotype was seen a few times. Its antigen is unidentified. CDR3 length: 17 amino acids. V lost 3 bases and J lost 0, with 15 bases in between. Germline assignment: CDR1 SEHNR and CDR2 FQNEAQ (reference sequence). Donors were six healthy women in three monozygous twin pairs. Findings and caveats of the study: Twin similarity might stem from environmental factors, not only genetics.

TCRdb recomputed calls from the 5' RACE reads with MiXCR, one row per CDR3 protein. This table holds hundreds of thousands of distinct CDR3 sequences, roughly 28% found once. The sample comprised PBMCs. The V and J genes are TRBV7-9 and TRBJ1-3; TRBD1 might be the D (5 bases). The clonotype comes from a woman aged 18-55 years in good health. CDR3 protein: CASSFELRGGSGNTIYF. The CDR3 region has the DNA TGTGCCAGCAGCTTCGAATTGAGGGGCGGCTCTGGAAACACCATATATTTT.